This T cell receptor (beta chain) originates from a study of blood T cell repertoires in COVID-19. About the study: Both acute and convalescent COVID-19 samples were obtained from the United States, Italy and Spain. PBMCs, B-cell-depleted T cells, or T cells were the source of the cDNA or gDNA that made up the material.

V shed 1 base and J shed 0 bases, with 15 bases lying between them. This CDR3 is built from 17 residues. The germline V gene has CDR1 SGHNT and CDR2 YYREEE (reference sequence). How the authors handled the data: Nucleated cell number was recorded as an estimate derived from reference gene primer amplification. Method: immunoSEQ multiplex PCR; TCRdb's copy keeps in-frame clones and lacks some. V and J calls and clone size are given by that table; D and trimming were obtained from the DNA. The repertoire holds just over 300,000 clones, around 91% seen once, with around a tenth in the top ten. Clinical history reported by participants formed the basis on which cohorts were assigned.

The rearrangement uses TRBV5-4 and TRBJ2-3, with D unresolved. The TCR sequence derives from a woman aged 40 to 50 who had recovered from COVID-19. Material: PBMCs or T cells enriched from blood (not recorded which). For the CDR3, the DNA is TGTGCCAGCAGCTTGTTCCCTCCAGCGACCAGCACAGATACGCAGTATTTT. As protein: CASSLFPPATSTDTQYF. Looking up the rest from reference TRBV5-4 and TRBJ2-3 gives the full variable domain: ETGVTQSPTHLIKTRGQQVTLRCSSQSGHNTVSWYQQALGQGPQFIFQYYREEENGRGNFPPRFSGLQFPNYSSELNVNALELDDSALYLCASSLFPPATSTDTQYFGPGTRLTVL.